Listed below are T cell receptor beta chains from one sample, sequenced in a study of cytomegalovirus exposure and HLA in healthy donors. Profiled with immunoSEQ multiplex PCR; TCRdb holds only in-frame clones, not every one. The table records approximately 190,000 clones, around 83% of them present only once. Material: PBMCs. The receptors stem from a woman under 30 in good health and CMV-seronegative. Each CDR3 is given with its conserved first and last residue. A D gene is named only where the DNA matches it firmly. Clone size is shown for a subset of rows, as once, few, many or a class of expanded clone.

v_gene	d_gene	j_gene	abundance	CDR3nt	CDR3aa
TRBV29-1	-	TRBJ1-1	-	TGCAGCGTTGTTACCATTCGGACAGCCGCTATGAACACTGAAGCTTTCTTT	CSVVTIRTAAMNTEAFF
TRBV14	-	TRBJ1-2	-	TGTGCCAGCAGCTTAGCAGGGGCTGGCTACACCTTC	CASSLAGAGYTF
TRBV29-1	TRBD1	TRBJ2-3	-	TGCAGCGTTGGAGGGACAGGGGTGGCGGATACGCAGTATTTT	CSVGGTGVADTQYF
TRBV15	-	TRBJ1-5	-	TGTGCCACCAGCGTCCGGGACACCGTGCGGAATCAGCCCCAGCATTTT	CATSVRDTVRNQPQHF
TRBV10-3	-	TRBJ1-1	few	TGTGCCATCAAGAAGACAGGGAACACTGAAGCTTTCTTT	CAIKKTGNTEAFF
TRBV30	-	TRBJ2-7	-	TGTGCCTGGAGGACAGGTGGCGAGCAGTACTTC	CAWRTGGEQYF
TRBV29-1	TRBD2	TRBJ2-3	-	TGCAGCGTAGTAGCGGGGGGACGGGGAGATACGCAGTATTTT	CSVVAGGRGDTQYF
TRBV28	TRBD1	TRBJ1-1	-	TGTGCCAGCAGTCGACCTAACATTCCGGGACAGAAGAACACTGAAGCTTTCTTT	CASSRPNIPGQKNTEAFF
TRBV5-1	-	TRBJ1-2	few	TGCGCCAGCAGTCTAGGGGACTTGGACGATGGCTACACCTTC	CASSLGDLDDGYTF
TRBV18	TRBD1	TRBJ1-5	-	TGTGCCAGCTCTACGACAGGGGGAGGCAATCAGCCCCAGCATTTT	CASSTTGGGNQPQHF
TRBV5-1	-	TRBJ1-5	-	TGCGCCAGCAGTTTAAGGGGGGGCGATAGCAATCAGCCCCAGCATTTT	CASSLRGGDSNQPQHF
TRBV9	-	TRBJ2-6	-	TGTGCCAGCAGCGTAGGACACCACTCTGGGGCCAACGTCCTGACTTTC	CASSVGHHSGANVLTF
TRBV5-4	-	TRBJ1-2	few	TGTGCCAGCAGCCCCGGAAGGGGTTTCGACGGACCTTCAAACAGCTACACCTTC	CASSPGRGFDGPSNSYTF
TRBV21-1	-	TRBJ1-2	-	TGTGCCAGCAGCAAAGAAGTCCAGACAGTCCATGGCTACACCTTC	CASSKEVQTVHGYTF
TRBV19	TRBD1	TRBJ2-7	once	TGTGCCAGTAGTACAACGCCAGGGGGCGGCTACGAGCAGTACTTC	CASSTTPGGGYEQYF
TRBV7-6	TRBD1	TRBJ1-1	-	TGTGCCAGCATAGAGGGACAGGGGGACCCTGAAGCTTTCTTT	CASIEGQGDPEAFF
TRBV7-3	TRBD2	TRBJ2-1	-	TGTGCCAGCAGAAAGACTAGCGGGACACAAACGAGCTCCTACAATGAGCAGTTCTTC	CASRKTSGTQTSSYNEQFF
TRBV2	-	TRBJ1-5	-	TGTGCCAGCAGGAGGGAGGGGGGTACTCAGCCCCAGCATTTT	CASRREGGTQPQHF
TRBV28	-	TRBJ1-5	-	TGTGCCGAACGGGGTTCCGATCAGCCCCAGCATTTT	CAERGSDQPQHF
TRBV4-1	TRBD1	TRBJ1-1	-	TGCGCCAGCAGCTTCCCGACAGGGGGCCTCACTGAAGCTTTCTTT	CASSFPTGGLTEAFF
TRBV28	TRBD1	TRBJ1-2	-	TGTGCCAGTAAGACAGGGGAAGTCTATGGCTACACCTTC	CASKTGEVYGYTF
TRBV6-5	TRBD1	TRBJ1-1	-	TGTGCCAGCAGAAGGACAGGGGTAAGCACTGAAGCTTTCTTT	CASRRTGVSTEAFF
TRBV25-1	-	TRBJ1-1	-	TGTGCCAGCAGTGAATCTCAGGTGAAAGCTTTCTTT	CASSESQVKAFF
TRBV18	TRBD1	TRBJ1-1	-	TGTGCCAGCTCACCATTGGAGGCTTCCGGGACAGGGGGGCGGGGAGCTTTCTTT	CASSPLEASGTGGRGAFF
TRBV7-9	TRBD1	TRBJ1-5	-	TGTGCCAGCAGCTTGACTGGACAGGGCAATCAGCCCCAGCATTTT	CASSLTGQGNQPQHF
TRBV18	-	TRBJ2-2	-	TGTGCCAGCTCACCATCGTCGGGGGGCGACACCGGGGAGCTGTTTTTT	CASSPSSGGDTGELFF
TRBV10-3	TRBD2	TRBJ2-5	-	TGTGCCATAGGGACTAGCGGGGTCGAAGAGACCCAGTACTTC	CAIGTSGVEETQYF
TRBV28	-	TRBJ2-3	-	TGTGCCAGCAGTCCTCCGACAGATTACACAGATACGCAGTATTTT	CASSPPTDYTDTQYF
TRBV7-7	TRBD2	TRBJ2-1	-	TGTGCCAGCAGCTTAGCGCTAGTAGCGGGGGCCCCCAATGAGCAGTTCTTC	CASSLALVAGAPNEQFF
TRBV15	-	TRBJ2-5	-	TGTGCCACTAGCAGAGATCAACAGGAGACCCAGTACTTC	CATSRDQQETQYF
TRBV10-1	TRBD1	TRBJ2-5	once	TGCGCCAGCAGTCCCGGGGACAGGGAGCAAGAGACCCAGTACTTC	CASSPGDREQETQYF
TRBV28	TRBD2	TRBJ2-3	once	TGTGCCAGCAGTTCGACCGACCAAGCGGGGCTTGGAGCAGATACGCAGTATTTT	CASSSTDQAGLGADTQYF
TRBV7-2	TRBD2	TRBJ2-7	-	TGTGCCAGCAGCTTAGGATCCCCGCTAGCGGGGTCCTACGAGCAGTACTTC	CASSLGSPLAGSYEQYF
TRBV11-2	-	TRBJ2-7	-	TGTGCCAGCAGCCGACAGGTCTCCTACGAGCAGTACTTC	CASSRQVSYEQYF
TRBV7-9	TRBD1	TRBJ2-5	-	TGTGCCAGTTCGGGGCCAGGGGGAGAGACCCAGTACTTC	CASSGPGGETQYF
TRBV19	-	TRBJ1-5	-	TGTGCCAGTAGTAAGGAGGATCAGCCCCAGCATTTT	CASSKEDQPQHF
TRBV5-1	-	TRBJ1-1	-	TGCGCCAGCAGCTTGGTATCAGGGGCGGTCACTGAAGCTTTCTTT	CASSLVSGAVTEAFF
TRBV19	TRBD1	TRBJ1-6	few	TGTGCCAGTAGACAGGGGAGAAATTCACCCCTCCACTTT	CASRQGRNSPLHF
TRBV6-6	TRBD1	TRBJ2-5	-	TGTGCCAGCAGCCACTCGGGACAGGGTAGGCAGAAGACCCAGTACTTC	CASSHSGQGRQKTQYF
TRBV5-1	TRBD1	TRBJ2-7	few	TGCGCCAGCAGCCTATTACAGGGGGCATTTCTCGAGCAGTACTTC	CASSLLQGAFLEQYF
TRBV6-6	TRBD1	TRBJ2-1	once	TGTGCCAGCAGTGGTCGAAGGGGGCCCTCCTACAATGAGCAGTTCTTC	CASSGRRGPSYNEQFF
TRBV6-1	TRBD1	TRBJ2-7	-	TGTGCCAGCAGTGAAGTTCAGGGGGCCTCCTACGAGCAGTACTTC	CASSEVQGASYEQYF
TRBV9	-	TRBJ2-1	once	TGTGCCAGCAGCGGAAGCGGAAATGAGCAGTTCTTC	CASSGSGNEQFF